These 24 T cell receptor beta chains share one sample of origin, sequenced in a study of T cell repertoires in cytomegalovirus infection. Antigens for these TCRs are unknown. TCRdb processed the reads anew with MiXCR; each CDR3 protein has one entry. The sample gives some 350,000 distinct CDR3 sequences, 29% of which show up once; around 18% is in the top ten. The sample here was cultured PBMCs, taken from culture after CMV antigen stimulation. These receptor sequences come from a human donor in good health (CMV status not recorded). Some clones in this sample may be carry-over from other donors' samples.

Comments on this clonotype: One end of the junction does not line up with germline, which may come from a read error. V usage is TRBV7-8 and J usage is TRBJ1-6, with 8 bases identical to TRBD1. CDR1 and CDR2 from the germline V gene are SGHVS and FQNEAQ. CDR3 length equals 19 residues. The DNA for the CDR3 is TGTGCCAGCAGCACGGTCAGGGGGCCGATACCTTACTATAATTCACCCCTCCCCTTT. It is translated as CASSTVRGPIPYYNSPLPF. Based on the CDR3 plus reference TRBV7-8 and TRBJ1-6, the full variable domain is GAGVSQSPRYKVAKRGQDVALRCDPISGHVSLFWYQQALGQGPEFLTYFQNEAQLDKSGLPSDRFFAERPEGSVSTLKIQRTQQEDSAVYLCASSTVRGPIPYYNSPLPFGNGTRLTVT.

This clonotype occurred a few times. V is TRBV28 and J is TRBJ2-3, with 7 bases aligning to TRBD1. The CDR3 consists of 20 residues. From germline, CDR1 is MDHEN and CDR2 SYDVKM. V shed 4 bases and J 0 bases; nucleotides not matched to a gene: 19. CDR3 nucleotides: TGTGCCAGCAGTTCTCCCCCGCTGCTCGGGACAGAACATAGCACAGATACGCAGTATTTT. Its translation: CASSSPPLLGTEHSTDTQYF. The entire variable domain, with the rest obtained from reference TRBV28 and TRBJ2-3, is as follows: DVKVTQSSRYLVKRTGEKVFLECVQDMDHENMFWYRQDPGLGLRLIYFSYDVKMKEKGDIPEGYSVSREKKERFSLILESASTNQTSMYLCASSSPPLLGTEHSTDTQYFGPGTRLTVL.

This clonotype has a handful of counts. The chain uses TRBV7-9 and TRBJ1-2; 9 positions agree with TRBD1. V shed 5 bases and J 1 base; nucleotides not matched to a gene: 2. The CDR3 is 14 residues long. Germline V gene lookup returns CDR1 SEHNR and CDR2 FQNEAQ (reference sequence). The CDR3 DNA is TGTGCCAGCAGCACGGACAGGGGTAACTATGGCTACACCTTC. Residues: CASSTDRGNYGYTF.

The table lists this clonotype with a few counts. This chain uses TRBV7-9 with TRBJ2-1; D perhaps matches TRBD2 (6 bases). V was shortened by 4 bases and J by 0 bases, with 16 bases between the two germline ends. This CDR3 has 17 residues. Looked up from germline, CDR1 is SEHNR and CDR2 is FQNEAQ (reference sequence). CDR3: CASSSTGLPTSYNEQFF. In DNA form, the CDR3 reads TGTGCCAGCAGCTCTACGGGACTCCCTACCTCCTACAATGAGCAGTTCTTC. The full variable domain, with the rest looked up from reference TRBV7-9 and TRBJ2-1, is DTGVSQNPRHKITKRGQNVTFRCDPISEHNRLYWYRQTLGQGPEFLTYFQNEAQLEKSRLLSDRFSAERPKGSFSTLEIQRTEQGDSAMYLCASSSTGLPTSYNEQFFGPGTRLTVL.

This sequence joins TRBV5-1 and TRBJ1-2; D is possibly TRBD1 (6 bases). The CDR3 runs 15 residues. Germline CDR1 is SGHRS and CDR2 is YFSETQ. Deletions cut 7 bases from V and 10 bases from J, with 26 bases between. This CDR3 is CASGPPGGEWIVYTF. The CDR3 DNA reads TGCGCCAGCGGGCCTCCCGGGGGCGAGTGGATCGTCTACACCTTC.

The count of this clonotype is one. V gene TRBV7-3 combines with J gene TRBJ2-1; 12 bases are a match to TRBD2. CDR1 SGHTA and CDR2 FQGTGA come from the germline V gene. V was pared by 4 bases and J by 8 bases, with 9 bases of the junction left unmatched. The length of the CDR3 is 16 residues. CDR3 nucleotide sequence: TGTGCCAGCAGCTCCCCGACTAGCGGGAGTCTCGATGAGCAGTTCTTC. Its translation: CASSSPTSGSLDEQFF. Supplemented by reference TRBV7-3 and TRBJ2-1, the full variable domain reads GAGVSQTPSNKVTEKGKYVELRCDPISGHTALYWYRQSLGQGPEFLIYFQGTGAADDSGLPNDRFFAVRPEGSVSTLKIQRTERGDSAVYLCASSSPTSGSLDEQFFGPGTRLTVL.

This clonotype appeared a single time. The chain has TRBV6-8 and TRBJ2-7; D gene uncertain. Deletions cut 4 bases from V and 6 bases from J, with 10 bases between. Per germline, CDR1 MNHGY and CDR2 SAAAGT. The CDR3 loop spans 12 amino acids. CDR3 nucleotide sequence: TGTGCCAGCAGTTCCTCCCGTGCCGAGCAGTACTTC. Its translation: CASSSSRAEQYF.

The J gene is TRBJ1-5, the V gene TRBV10-3; D unresolved. The germline CDR1 and CDR2 sequences are ENHRY and SYGVKD. The CDR3 is 16 amino acids. V lost 0 bases, J lost 4 bases, and 13 bases lay in between. For the CDR3, the DNA is TGTGCCATCAGTGAGTCGATTGTGGGGATAAATCAGCCCCAGCATTTT. Amino acids: CAISESIVGINQPQHF.

The V and J genes are TRBV10-3 and TRBJ1-5, with D possibly matching TRBD1 (5 bases). The V and J ends lost 4 bases and 0 bases respectively, with 10 bases between them. This CDR3 is 15 amino acids long. Germline values: CDR1 ENHRY, CDR2 SYGVKD. The DNA for the CDR3 is TGTGCCATCAGTGGGTCTGACAGTAGCAATCAGCCCCAGCATTTT. This codes for CAISGSDSSNQPQHF.

This clonotype was detected a few times. The chain recombines TRBV6-1 with TRBJ1-4; 9 bases line up with TRBD1. This CDR3 has 14 residues. Losses at the gene ends were 6 bases for V and 5 bases for J; bases not matched to a gene: 4. Germline CDR1 reads MNHNS; CDR2 reads SASEGT. The CDR3 DNA reads TGTGCCAGCAGACAGGGGGCATCGAATGAAAAACTGTTTTTT. Its protein is CASRQGASNEKLFF.

The genes are TRBV12-3 or TRBV12-4 and TRBJ2-3, with D hard to call. The ends were cut back, 3 bases at V and 0 bases at J, with 7 bases in the middle. The CDR3 runs 14 residues. DNA of the CDR3: TGTGCCAGCAGTTTGATGTCTAGCACAGATACGCAGTATTTT. Protein sequence: CASSLMSSTDTQYF.

This clonotype was observed a few times. In nucleotides, the CDR3 is TGTGCCAGCAGCAATAGAAGGGTTCGAGACTACAATGAGCAGTTCTTC. Residues: CASSNRRVRDYNEQFF. The rearrangement joins TRBV7-9 to TRBJ2-1; the D is unclear. Germline lookup yields CDR1 SEHNR and CDR2 FQNEAQ (reference sequence). The CDR3 has 16 amino acids. The ends were cut back, 5 bases at V and 3 bases at J, with 17 bases in the middle.

This chain uses TRBV7-8 with TRBJ2-1; 14 bases map to TRBD2. The germline gives CDR1 SGHVS, CDR2 FQNEAQ. The CDR3 extends over 18 amino acids. Trimming took 0 bases from V and 5 from J; bases not matched to a gene: 6. The CDR3 coding sequence is TGTGCCAGCAGCTTAGCAGTGATGGGACTAGCGGGGGACAATGAGCAGTTCTTC. Translated, it gives CASSLAVMGLAGDNEQFF.

This clonotype has ten or more counts. The chain carries TRBV7-8 and TRBJ1-1; D is unresolved. Germline lookup yields CDR1 SGHVS and CDR2 FQNEAQ. The CDR3 sequence is 15 residues long. V lost 1 base and J lost 1, with 10 bases in between. CDR3 sequence (DNA): TGTGCCAGCAGCTTAGTCGTGACAACGAACACTGAAGCTTTCTTT. Residues: CASSLVVTTNTEAFF.

The chain uses TRBV18 and TRBJ1-2; the D is unclear. This CDR3 has 16 residues. With 5 bases removed from V and 2 bases from J, the gap between germline ends came to 18 bases. Germline CDR1 and CDR2: KGHSH and LQKENI. The CDR3 is CASSSFSEGGNYGYTF. CDR3 bases: TGTGCCAGCTCATCATTCTCCGAGGGAGGGAACTATGGCTACACCTTC.

The chain combines TRBV10-3 with TRBJ2-1; TRBD2 matches 7 bases. The V gene end was trimmed by 0 bases and the J gene end by 6 bases; junction bases not matched to a gene: 8. This CDR3 spans 16 amino acids. CDR1 is ENHRY, CDR2 SYGVKD, per germline. The CDR3 DNA reads TGTGCCATCAGTGAGTCGATAGCGGGTGTTATCAATGAGCAGTTCTTC. Its translation is CAISESIAGVINEQFF.

This clonotype was counted between two and nine times. The rearrangement joins TRBV29-1 to TRBJ2-7; D is undetermined. Germline V gene lookup returns CDR1 SQVTM and CDR2 ANQGSEA. There are 12 residues in the CDR3. Between the trimmed V and J ends, which lost 7 bases and 1 base, there was a span of 11 bases. The CDR3, as DNA: TGCAGCGGGGCGGTGACGTCCTACGAGCAGTACTTC. This encodes CSGAVTSYEQYF.

Written as DNA, the CDR3 is TGTGCCAGCAGTGAATCGGGCGGGGGAAATCAGCCCCAGCATTTT. It encodes CASSESGGGNQPQHF. J is TRBJ1-5 and V is TRBV6-1; a possible D gene is TRBD1 (5 bases). CDR1 and CDR2 from the germline V gene are MNHNS and SASEGT. The CDR3 has 15 amino acids. The V end lost 2 bases, the J end lost 4 bases, and 12 bases lay between the germline ends.

The gene calls are TRBV10-3 and TRBJ1-4, with unresolved D. Germline V lookup: CDR1 ENHRY, CDR2 SYGVKD. The CDR3 is 14 residues long. The V end was cut by 0 bases, the J end by 6 bases, with 8 bases between. The CDR3 DNA reads as TGTGCCATCAGTGAGTCGGTTGGGGATGAAAAACTGTTTTTT. Amino acids: CAISESVGDEKLFF.

This sequence joins TRBV7-8 and TRBJ2-7; 16 bases are a match to TRBD2. Germline V gives CDR1 SGHVS, CDR2 FQNEAQ. CDR3 length equals 18 residues. J gave up 5 bases and V 1 base, and 8 bases lay outside the gene matches. The CDR3, as DNA: TGTGCCAGCAGCTTAGAGGGGACTAGCGGGGGGGTATGGGACGAGCAGTACTTC. It encodes CASSLEGTSGGVWDEQYF.

This sequence joins TRBV20-1 and TRBJ1-1; 8 bases fit TRBD1. The CDR3 loop spans 13 amino acids. Germline CDR1 DFQATT, CDR2 SNEGSKA (reference sequence). V shed 0 bases and J 8 bases; nucleotides not matched to a gene: 5. This CDR3 reads CSARDQGAGEAFF. The CDR3 bases are TGCAGTGCTAGAGATCAGGGGGCTGGCGAAGCTTTCTTT.

This clonotype came up a few times. The CDR3 DNA is TGTGCCAGCAGCTTAGCGCTAGCGGGGGGGCCAAATACGCAGTATTTT. Protein product: CASSLALAGGPNTQYF. This chain joins TRBV7-6 and TRBJ2-3; 12 positions agree with TRBD2. The germline gives CDR1 SGHVS, CDR2 FNYEAQ. J gave up 7 bases and V 0 bases, and 5 bases lay outside the gene matches. The CDR3 loop spans 16 amino acids.

This chain links TRBV7-2 with TRBJ2-1, with TRBD1 matching over 8 bases. The CDR3 is made up of 15 amino acids. With V trimmed by 5 bases and J by 6 bases, 9 bases remained unmatched. Germline V gene data show CDR1 as SGHTA and CDR2 as FQGNSA. The CDR3 spells CASSPDRGTFNEQFF. The CDR3 bases are TGTGCCAGCAGCCCCGACAGGGGAACATTCAATGAGCAGTTCTTC. The variable domain in full, completed from reference TRBV7-2 and TRBJ2-1, reads GAGVSQSPSNKVTEKGKDVELRCDPISGHTALYWYRQSLGQGLEFLIYFQGNSAPDKSGLPSDRFSAERTGGSVSTLTIQRTQQEDSAVYLCASSPDRGTFNEQFFGPGTRLTVL.

This chain connects TRBV5-4 to TRBJ1-5, with TRBD1 identical over 10 bases. The CDR3 is 18 residues long. CDR1 is SGHNT, CDR2 YYREEE, per germline (reference sequence). Trimming removed 4 bases from V and 0 bases from J; junction bases left unmatched: 10. The CDR3 sequence: CASSPPGQGKNSNQPQHF. CDR3 in DNA: TGTGCCAGCAGCCCGCCGGGACAGGGGAAAAATAGCAATCAGCCCCAGCATTTT. Looking up the rest from reference TRBV5-4 and TRBJ1-5 gives the full variable domain: ETGVTQSPTHLIKTRGQQVTLRCSSQSGHNTVSWYQQALGQGPQFIFQYYREEENGRGNFPPRFSGLQFPNYSSELNVNALELDDSALYLCASSPPGQGKNSNQPQHFGDGTRLSIL.